Listed here are 26 T cell receptor beta chains from one sample, sequenced in a study of blood T cell repertoires in COVID-19. Clones were sequenced by immunoSEQ multiplex PCR, and TCRdb holds only the in-frame ones, with some missing. In the table there are about 150,000 clones, roughly 80% of which are singletons. The sample was peripheral blood. The receptors were gathered from a man in his sixties with acute or convalescent COVID-19.

J is TRBJ1-1 and V is TRBV9, with D perhaps TRBD1 (5 bases). Per germline, CDR1 SGDLS and CDR2 YYNGEE. Trimming stripped 3 bases from V and 0 bases from J, with 15 bases between. The CDR3 is 16 amino acids. The CDR3 DNA reads as TGTGCCAGCAGCGCCCAAGTTGCAGGGATGAACACTGAAGCTTTCTTT. Translating gives CASSAQVAGMNTEAFF.

The chain employs TRBV9 and TRBJ1-1, with TRBD1 matching over 7 bases. The CDR3 spans 14 residues. V trimming: 2 bases; J trimming: 3 bases; junction bases outside the gene matches: 4. Germline loops: CDR1 SGDLS, CDR2 YYNGEE. The CDR3 nucleotides are TGTGCCAGCAGCGTCCGTACAGGGGACACTGAAGCTTTCTTT. Its protein product is CASSVRTGDTEAFF.

The rearrangement joins TRBV2 to TRBJ2-1; a weak D match, TRBD1 (5 bases). Germline V lookup: CDR1 SNHLY, CDR2 FYNNEI. V was shortened by 5 bases and J by 8 bases, with 16 bases between the two germline ends. This CDR3 has 14 amino acids. In nucleotides, the CDR3 is TGTGCCAGCAGTCTCGGGCCGACAGTGGATGAGCAGTTCTTC. As protein: CASSLGPTVDEQFF.

The chain recombines TRBV3-1 (or the pseudogene TRBV3-2) with TRBJ2-2, with D perhaps TRBD1 (5 bases). CDR1 LGHDT and CDR2 YNNKEL come from the germline V gene (reference sequence). The germline V and J ends were trimmed by 1 base and 6 bases, with 12 bases remaining between them. CDR3 size: 15 residues. The CDR3 DNA follows: TGTGCCAGCAGCCAAGCTTGGACACTCGCCGGGGAGCTGTTTTTT. It codes for CASSQAWTLAGELFF.

This sequence joins TRBV7-9 and TRBJ2-7, with a possible D match to TRBD1 (6 bases). The germline CDR1 and CDR2 sequences are SEHNR and FQNEAQ (reference sequence). The CDR3 length is 13 residues. Trimming removed 3 bases from V and 4 bases from J, with 10 bases in between. The CDR3 DNA reads as TGTGCCAGCAGCTTCCCAGGGACATACGAGCAGTACTTC. It translates to CASSFPGTYEQYF.

This chain uses TRBV15 with TRBJ2-3, with TRBD2 matching over 9 bases. The germline V gene has CDR1 LNHNV and CDR2 YYDKDF (reference sequence). V gave up 5 bases and J gave up 2 bases; unmatched junction bases: 8. This CDR3 is 16 amino acids long. The CDR3 is CATSPGRLAVTDTQYF. The CDR3 DNA sequence: TGTGCCACCAGCCCGGGTAGACTAGCGGTCACAGATACGCAGTATTTT.

The chain couples TRBV18 to TRBJ1-1; D is perhaps TRBD1 (5 bases). Per the germline V gene, CDR1 is KGHSH and CDR2 is LQKENI. V was clipped by 3 bases and J by 1 base, with 12 bases between them. The CDR3 has 15 amino acids. This chain's CDR3 is CASSPGGGRNTEAFF. The CDR3 nucleotides read TGTGCCAGCTCACCTGGGGGGGGGAGGAACACTGAAGCTTTCTTT. Variable domain in full (rest from reference TRBV18 and TRBJ1-1): NAGVMQNPRHLVRRRGQEARLRCSPMKGHSHVYWYRQLPEEGLKFMVYLQKENIIDESGMPKERFSAEFPKEGPSILRIQQVVRGDSAAYFCASSPGGGRNTEAFFGQGTRLTVV.

The CDR3 here is CASSVANYGYTF. In DNA, the CDR3 is TGTGCCAGCAGCGTAGCGAACTATGGCTACACCTTC. This chain uses TRBV9 with TRBJ1-2; D is unclear. The CDR3 loop spans 12 amino acids. V lost 0 bases and J 2 bases, leaving 2 bases between the germline ends. Germline CDR1 reads SGDLS; CDR2 reads YYNGEE.

This clone has just a few counts. This chain connects TRBV27 to TRBJ2-1; possible D gene TRBD1, 6 bases. CDR1 MNHEY and CDR2 SMNVEV come from the germline V gene (reference sequence). This CDR3 spans 13 amino acids. V was pared by 3 bases and J by 7 bases, with 10 bases between. The CDR3 spells CASSFRGPNEQFF. The DNA for the CDR3 is TGTGCCAGCAGTTTCAGGGGACCTAATGAGCAGTTCTTC.

V gene TRBV27 combines with J gene TRBJ1-5, with a weak D call TRBD1 (6 bases). From germline, CDR1 is MNHEY and CDR2 SMNVEV (reference sequence). The germline V and J ends were trimmed by 0 bases and 6 bases, with 12 bases remaining between them. The CDR3 runs 15 residues. The CDR3 DNA reads TGTGCCAGCAGTTTATCGGCAGGGGCCGTTCAGCCCCAGCATTTT. Its translation is CASSLSAGAVQPQHF.

This chain connects TRBV10-3 to TRBJ2-3, with 10 bases fitting TRBD2. This CDR3 spans 16 amino acids. The germline V gene has CDR1 ENHRY and CDR2 SYGVKD. Trimming at V came to 5 bases and at J to 0 bases, leaving 5 bases not matched to a gene. CDR3 residues: CAISRTSGTSTDTQYF. The CDR3 nucleotides read TGTGCCATCAGTCGCACTAGCGGGACTAGCACAGATACGCAGTATTTT.

This sequence joins TRBV28 and TRBJ2-3, with TRBD2 as a possible D gene (6 bases). The CDR3 has 15 amino acids. The germline V gene encodes CDR1 MDHEN and CDR2 SYDVKM. V was pared by 2 bases and J by 4 bases, with 13 bases between. The CDR3 region is CASSLAWGVADTQYF. CDR3 nucleotide sequence: TGTGCCAGCAGTTTAGCCTGGGGGGTAGCAGATACGCAGTATTTT. Full variable domain (missing parts from reference TRBV28 and TRBJ2-3): DVKVTQSSRYLVKRTGEKVFLECVQDMDHENMFWYRQDPGLGLRLIYFSYDVKMKEKGDIPEGYSVSREKKERFSLILESASTNQTSMYLCASSLAWGVADTQYFGPGTRLTVL.

The sample holds a few counts of this clone. The chain employs TRBV29-1 and TRBJ2-3; 9 bases are shared with TRBD2. The CDR3 loop spans 13 amino acids. V shed 7 bases and J 0 bases; nucleotides not matched to a gene: 2. Germline CDR1 SQVTM, CDR2 ANQGSEA. The CDR3 region has the DNA TGCAGCGCTAGCGGGGACAGCACAGATACGCAGTATTTT. This sequence encodes CSASGDSTDTQYF.

The chain joins TRBV6-2 or TRBV6-3 to TRBJ1-1; 9 positions match TRBD1. The CDR3 is 14 amino acids. Germline-derived CDR1 and CDR2 are MNHEY and SVGEGT. V shed 3 bases, J shed 7 bases, and the junction held 6 bases outside the gene matches. The CDR3 nucleotides read TGTGCCAGCAGTTATACAGGGGGCTACAGTGAAGCTTTCTTT. Residues: CASSYTGGYSEAFF.

The chain uses TRBV6-5 and TRBJ2-3; no clear D gene. The V and J ends lost 4 bases and 6 bases respectively, with 11 bases between them. The CDR3 has 13 residues. The germline V gene encodes CDR1 MNHEY and CDR2 SVGAGI. The CDR3: CASSSRTADTQYF. Here the CDR3 DNA reads TGTGCCAGCAGTTCCAGAACCGCTGATACGCAGTATTTT.

Concerning this clone itself: Compared with germline, one end of the junction differs, possibly owing to a read error. This sequence joins TRBV6-5 and TRBJ2-4, with TRBD1 matching over 12 bases. CDR3 length equals 13 residues. Germline-derived CDR1 and CDR2 are MNHEY and SVGAGI. Here the CDR3 DNA reads TGTGCCACCACCGGGACAGGGGGCAACAGTCAGTACTTC. Protein sequence: CATTGTGGNSQYF.

The chain links TRBV6-5 to TRBJ1-1, with TRBD1 as a possible D gene (6 bases). The V gene lost 6 bases and the J gene lost 7 bases, with 18 bases spanning the gap. The CDR3 covers 14 residues. Per germline, CDR1 MNHEY and CDR2 SVGAGI. As DNA, the CDR3 is TGTGCCAGCAGAGCCACAGGGCACGGTGATGAAGCTTTCTTT. Translation: CASRATGHGDEAFF.

This rearrangement joins TRBV19 to TRBJ1-5, with D uncertain. The CDR3 totals 16 residues. V lost 3 bases and J lost 6, with 18 bases in between. Germline V CDR1 and CDR2: LNHDA, SQIVND (reference sequence). As DNA, the CDR3 is TGTGCCAGTAGTATCGGAGGCTCCCCGGGAGGTCAGCCCCAGCATTTT. Amino acids: CASSIGGSPGGQPQHF.

The chain joins TRBV6-5 to TRBJ2-1; D perhaps matches TRBD2 (6 bases). Trimming removed 0 bases at V and 1 base at J, with 10 bases between. Germline-derived CDR1 and CDR2 are MNHEY and SVGAGI. The CDR3 totals 16 residues. DNA for the CDR3: TGTGCCAGCAGTTACTCGGACGGGAGTTCCTACAATGAGCAGTTCTTC. Protein sequence: CASSYSDGSSYNEQFF.

The V gene is TRBV5-4, the J gene TRBJ2-7; possible D gene TRBD2, 6 bases. Trimming took off 2 bases at V and 4 bases at J, with 10 bases between the two ends. Germline CDR1 and CDR2: SGHNT and YYREEE (reference sequence). The CDR3 extends over 13 amino acids. Written as DNA, the CDR3 is TGTGCCAGCAGCTTCTGGCGGGGTTACGAGCAGTACTTC. Its protein is CASSFWRGYEQYF.

This chain joins TRBV29-1 and TRBJ2-1; 9 nucleotides agree with TRBD2. Germline V lookup: CDR1 SQVTM, CDR2 ANQGSEA. Trimming at V came to 6 bases and at J to 2 bases, leaving 8 bases not matched to a gene. This CDR3 contains 15 residues. CDR3 sequence: CSVRRGGAAYNEQFF. The CDR3 DNA sequence: TGCAGCGTCCGGCGGGGGGGAGCCGCCTACAATGAGCAGTTCTTC.

The CDR3 DNA sequence: TGTGCCAGCGCCGCCCCTAACAGCCCCCAGCATTTT. Translating gives CASAAPNSPQHF. The chain has TRBV7-2 and TRBJ1-5; D is uncertain. The CDR3 runs 12 residues. Germline values: CDR1 SGHTA, CDR2 FQGNSA. Trimming cost V 8 bases and J 10 bases, with 15 bases left between them.

This clone was observed once. The rearrangement links TRBV14 to TRBJ1-3, with D tentatively TRBD1 (6 bases). This CDR3 spans 18 amino acids. V was pared by 1 base and J by 0 bases, with 16 bases between. Germline V gives CDR1 SGHDN, CDR2 FVKESK. The chain's CDR3 is CASSQGLGQTISGNTIYF. The CDR3 region has the DNA TGTGCCAGCAGCCAAGGGTTGGGACAAACCATCTCTGGAAACACCATATATTTT. Variable domain in full (rest from reference TRBV14 and TRBJ1-3): EAGVTQFPSHSVIEKGQTVTLRCDPISGHDNLYWYRRVMGKEIKFLLHFVKESKQDESGMPNNRFLAERTGGTYSTLKVQPAELEDSGVYFCASSQGLGQTISGNTIYFGEGSWLTVV.

The gene calls are TRBV18 and TRBJ2-5; 13 positions match TRBD2. Germline trimming cut 5 bases from V and 5 bases from J; bases unmatched to any gene: 8. This CDR3 region has 16 residues. Germline V gives CDR1 KGHSH, CDR2 LQKENI. The CDR3 nucleotides read TGTGCCAGCTCAGCCTCACTAGCGGGAGGGTTGGAGACCCAGTACTTC. Residues: CASSASLAGGLETQYF. Based on the CDR3 plus reference TRBV18 and TRBJ2-5, the full variable domain is NAGVMQNPRHLVRRRGQEARLRCSPMKGHSHVYWYRQLPEEGLKFMVYLQKENIIDESGMPKERFSAEFPKEGPSILRIQQVVRGDSAAYFCASSASLAGGLETQYFGPGTRLLVL.

This clone turned up a few times. V usage is TRBV4-2 and J usage is TRBJ1-2, with D possibly being TRBD1 (5 bases). Germline-derived CDR1 and CDR2 are LGHNA and YNFKEQ. Between the trimmed V and J ends, which lost 3 bases and 5 bases, there was a span of 19 bases. The CDR3 runs to 16 residues. CDR3 coding DNA: TGTGCCAGCAGCCAGGGGGGGAGCTTTCATACGTATGGCTACACCTTC. This codes for CASSQGGSFHTYGYTF.

The rearrangement links TRBV28 to TRBJ2-2; weak D call: TRBD2 (6 bases). With 1 base removed from V and 1 base from J, the gap between germline ends came to 10 bases. The CDR3 extends over 16 amino acids. Germline-derived CDR1 and CDR2 are MDHEN and SYDVKM. The chain's CDR3 is CASSLSGVGNTGELFF. Here the CDR3 DNA reads TGTGCCAGCAGTTTATCGGGGGTGGGGAACACCGGGGAGCTGTTTTTT.